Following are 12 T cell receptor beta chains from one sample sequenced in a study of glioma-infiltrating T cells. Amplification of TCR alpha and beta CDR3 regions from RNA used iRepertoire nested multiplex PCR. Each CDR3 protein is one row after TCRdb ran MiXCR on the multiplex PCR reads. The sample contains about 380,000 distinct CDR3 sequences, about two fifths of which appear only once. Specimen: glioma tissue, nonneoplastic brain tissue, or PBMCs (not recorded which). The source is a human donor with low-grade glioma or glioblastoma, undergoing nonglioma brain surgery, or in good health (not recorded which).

Written as DNA, the CDR3 is TGTGCCACCAGCAGACCTGGGACAGGGGACTTCCAAGAGACCCAGTACTTC. Amino acid sequence: CATSRPGTGDFQETQYF. The V and J genes are TRBV15 and TRBJ2-5, with 10 bases identical to TRBD1. The CDR3 is made up of 17 amino acids. The J segment lost 1 base and the V segment lost 2 bases, leaving 7 bases of the junction unmatched. CDR1 LNHNV and CDR2 YYDKDF come from the germline V gene (reference sequence).

CDR3 residues: CASSQPGQRSYEQYF. In nucleotides, the CDR3 is TGTGCCAGCAGTCAACCGGGACAGCGCTCCTACGAGCAGTACTTC. V usage is TRBV28 and J usage is TRBJ2-7, with 7 nucleotides matching TRBD1. CDR1 is MDHEN and CDR2 is SYDVKM in the germline V gene. V was clipped by 5 bases and J by 0 bases; unmatched bases: 7. This CDR3 has 15 residues. The full variable domain, completed using reference TRBV28 and TRBJ2-7, is DVKVTQSSRYLVKRTGEKVFLECVQDMDHENMFWYRQDPGLGLRLIYFSYDVKMKEKGDIPEGYSVSREKKERFSLILESASTNQTSMYLCASSQPGQRSYEQYFGPGTRLTVT.

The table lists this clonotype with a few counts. Written as DNA, the CDR3 is TGCAGTGCTAGAGAACCCGGACTAGCGAGAGGGAGAGGCACAGATACGCAGTATTTT. This encodes CSAREPGLARGRGTDTQYF. This chain connects TRBV20-1 to TRBJ2-3; 9 positions agree with TRBD2. CDR3 length equals 19 residues. Trimming cost V 0 bases and J 1 base; bases outside gene matches: 14. Per germline, CDR1 DFQATT and CDR2 SNEGSKA (reference sequence).

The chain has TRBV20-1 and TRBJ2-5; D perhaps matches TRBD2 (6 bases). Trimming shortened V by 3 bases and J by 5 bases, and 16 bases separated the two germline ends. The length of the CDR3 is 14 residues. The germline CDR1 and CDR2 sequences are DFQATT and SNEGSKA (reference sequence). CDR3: CSASMEGRMETQYF. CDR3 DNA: TGCAGTGCTAGTATGGAGGGGCGGATGGAGACCCAGTACTTC.

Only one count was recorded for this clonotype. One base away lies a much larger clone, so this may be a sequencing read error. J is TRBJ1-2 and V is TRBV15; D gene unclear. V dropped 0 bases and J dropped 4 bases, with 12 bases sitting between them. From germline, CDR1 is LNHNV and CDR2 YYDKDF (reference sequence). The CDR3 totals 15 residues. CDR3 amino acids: CATSREREGSYGYTF. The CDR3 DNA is TGTGCCACCAGCAGAGAAAGAGAAGGGAGCTATGGCTACACCTTC.

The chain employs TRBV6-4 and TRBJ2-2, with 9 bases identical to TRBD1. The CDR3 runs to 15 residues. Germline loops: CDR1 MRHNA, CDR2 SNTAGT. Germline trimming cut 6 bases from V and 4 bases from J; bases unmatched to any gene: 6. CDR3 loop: CASSRTGETTGELFF. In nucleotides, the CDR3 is TGTGCCAGCAGCCGGACAGGGGAAACCACCGGGGAGCTGTTTTTT.

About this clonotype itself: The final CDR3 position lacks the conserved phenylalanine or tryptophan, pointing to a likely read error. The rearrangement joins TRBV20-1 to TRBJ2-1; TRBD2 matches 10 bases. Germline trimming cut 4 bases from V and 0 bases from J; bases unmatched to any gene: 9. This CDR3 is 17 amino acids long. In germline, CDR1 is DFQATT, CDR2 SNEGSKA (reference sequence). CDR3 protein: CSAKTLAGDTSYNEQFL. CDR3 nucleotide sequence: TGCAGTGCTAAGACTCTAGCGGGAGATACCTCCTACAATGAGCAGTTCTTA.

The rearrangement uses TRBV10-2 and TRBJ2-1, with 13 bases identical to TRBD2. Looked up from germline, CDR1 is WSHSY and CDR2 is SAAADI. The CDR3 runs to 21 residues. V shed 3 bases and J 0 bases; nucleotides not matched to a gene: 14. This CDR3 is CASSDPLLAGGRHDSYNEQFF. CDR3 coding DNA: TGCGCCAGCAGTGACCCCCTACTAGCGGGAGGGCGGCATGACTCCTACAATGAGCAGTTCTTC.

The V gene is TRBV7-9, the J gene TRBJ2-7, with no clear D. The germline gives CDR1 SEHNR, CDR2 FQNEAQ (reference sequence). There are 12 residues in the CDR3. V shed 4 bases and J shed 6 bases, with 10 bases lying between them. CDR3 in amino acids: CASSSEIGEQYF. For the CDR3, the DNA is TGTGCCAGCAGCTCGGAAATTGGCGAGCAGTACTTC.

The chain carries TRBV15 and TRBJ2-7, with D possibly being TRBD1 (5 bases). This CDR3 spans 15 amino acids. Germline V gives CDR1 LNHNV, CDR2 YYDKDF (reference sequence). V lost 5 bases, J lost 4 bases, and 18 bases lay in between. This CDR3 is CATSQPGQGKYEQYF. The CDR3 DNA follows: TGTGCCACCAGCCAGCCGGGCCAGGGAAAGTACGAGCAGTACTTC. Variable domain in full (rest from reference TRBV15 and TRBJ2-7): DAMVIQNPRYQVTQFGKPVTLSCSQTLNHNVMYWYQQKSSQAPKLLFHYYDKDFNNEADTPDNFQSRRPNTSFCFLDIRSPGLGDTAMYLCATSQPGQGKYEQYFGPGTRLTVT.

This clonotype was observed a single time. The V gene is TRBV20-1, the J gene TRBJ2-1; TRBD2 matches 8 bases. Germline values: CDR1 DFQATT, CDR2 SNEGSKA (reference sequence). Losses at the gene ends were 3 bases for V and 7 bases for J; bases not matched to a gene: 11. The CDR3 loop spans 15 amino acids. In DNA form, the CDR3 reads TGCAGTGCTAGCTCTAGGACTAGCAGGGTTAATGAGCAGTTCTTC. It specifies CSASSRTSRVNEQFF.

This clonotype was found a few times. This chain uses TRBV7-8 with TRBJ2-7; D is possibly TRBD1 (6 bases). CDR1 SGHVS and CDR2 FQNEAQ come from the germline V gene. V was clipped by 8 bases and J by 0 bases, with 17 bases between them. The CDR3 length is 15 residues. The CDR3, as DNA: TGTGCCAGCGGGTGGGGGCGGCTACCCTCCTACGAGCAGTACTTC. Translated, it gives CASGWGRLPSYEQYF.